This T cell receptor (beta chain) was captured in a study of OX40 agonist ivuxolimab in advanced cancers. Study in general: Three dose-escalation patients had partial responses: one with hepatocellular carcinoma and two with cutaneous melanoma. Regarding the study as a whole: CD8+ T cells showed, on average, more clonal expansion than CD4+ cells. At 0.1 to 3.0 mg/kg and by week 6, clonal expansion occurred in CD4+ and CD8+ blood T cells.

Of note for this clone: Its antigen remains unidentified.

Patients who had autoimmune disease history or got systemic immunosuppression were left out. With 5 bases removed from V and 4 bases from J, the gap between germline ends came to 18 bases. Germline CDR1 MNHNS, CDR2 SASEGT. CDR3 length: 15 amino acids. Only in-frame clones appear in the TCRdb table, and some are missing; sequencing was by immunoSEQ multiplex PCR. The profile shows tens of thousands of clones, over 75% of them singletons. Specimen: CD4+ or CD8+ T cells sorted from blood, collected in a trial of the OX40 agonist ivuxolimab. This TCR derives from an adult with an advanced solid tumor such as melanoma, head and neck, liver or kidney cancer. The rearrangement links TRBV6-1 to TRBJ2-7; D remains ambiguous. In nucleotides, the CDR3 is TGTGCCAGCAGTACTCTGGGCGGAAGCTCTTACGAGCAGTACTTC. Protein product: CASSTLGGSSYEQYF.